This is a list of T cell receptor beta chains from one sample in a study of T cell responses to AZD1222 COVID-19 vaccine. TCRdb's table, derived via immunoSEQ multiplex PCR, lists solely in-frame clones and lacks some. The repertoire holds some 94,000 clones, around 90% seen once, with approximately 5.3% in the top ten. The sequences come from peripheral blood, collected 28 days after the second AZD1222 dose. The receptors derive from an adult who received the AZD1222 COVID-19 vaccine. CDR3s include the opening cysteine and the closing phenylalanine or tryptophan. D genes are given only for firm matches. Where a row states a size, it is once, few, many or the class of an expanded clone; other rows omit it.

j_call: TRBJ2-5; clone_size: -; v_call: TRBV4-2; d_call: -; cdr3_nt: TGTGCCAGCAGCCAAGATGGGACCCAGGGTGAGACCCAGTACTTC; cdr3_aa: CASSQDGTQGETQYF
j_call: TRBJ1-6; clone_size: -; v_call: TRBV7-9; d_call: -; cdr3_nt: TGTGCCAGCAGCTTAGCGACTACCCCAGGCTATAATTCACCCCTCCACTTT; cdr3_aa: CASSLATTPGYNSPLHF
j_call: TRBJ1-5; clone_size: -; v_call: TRBV27; d_call: -; cdr3_nt: TGTGCCAGCACCAACAAGCCAGGGTTAAATCAGCCCCAGCATTTT; cdr3_aa: CASTNKPGLNQPQHF
j_call: TRBJ1-4; clone_size: few; v_call: TRBV7-8; d_call: -; cdr3_nt: TGTGCCAGCAACATTGGGGGGGCAACTAATGAAAAACTGTTTTTT; cdr3_aa: CASNIGGATNEKLFF
j_call: TRBJ2-3; clone_size: -; v_call: TRBV6-5; d_call: -; cdr3_nt: TGTGCCAGCAACTTCAGGGGAGCGACCACAGATACGCAGTATTTT; cdr3_aa: CASNFRGATTDTQYF
j_call: TRBJ1-1; clone_size: few; v_call: TRBV6-5; d_call: TRBD1; cdr3_nt: TGTGCCAGCAGGAGACAGGGGGAAATCACTGAAGCTTTCTTT; cdr3_aa: CASRRQGEITEAFF
j_call: TRBJ2-3; clone_size: -; v_call: TRBV7-6; d_call: -; cdr3_nt: TGTGCCAGCACCCTCGGAGAGTATGGAGATACGCAGTATTTT; cdr3_aa: CASTLGEYGDTQYF
j_call: TRBJ2-1; clone_size: -; v_call: TRBV11-2; d_call: -; cdr3_nt: TGTGCCAGCAGCTTAGTCAGAGGCCCCTCCTACAATGAGCAGTTCTTC; cdr3_aa: CASSLVRGPSYNEQFF
j_call: TRBJ2-3; clone_size: -; v_call: TRBV2; d_call: -; cdr3_nt: TGTGCCAGCAGTGAGCCGGACACAGATACGCAGTATTTT; cdr3_aa: CASSEPDTDTQYF
j_call: TRBJ2-1; clone_size: -; v_call: TRBV27; d_call: TRBD1; cdr3_nt: TGTGCCAGCAGTCCGATCGGACAGGGGGGTGATGAGCAGTTCTTC; cdr3_aa: CASSPIGQGGDEQFF
j_call: TRBJ1-2; clone_size: -; v_call: TRBV7-9; d_call: -; cdr3_nt: TGTGCCAGCAGCTTACCACTTCTTAACTATGGCTACACCTTC; cdr3_aa: CASSLPLLNYGYTF
j_call: TRBJ2-7; clone_size: once; v_call: TRBV30; d_call: TRBD1; cdr3_nt: TGTGCCTGGAGTGTACGGACAGGGTTCTCCTACGAGCAGTACTTC; cdr3_aa: CAWSVRTGFSYEQYF
j_call: TRBJ2-7; clone_size: -; v_call: TRBV6-5; d_call: -; cdr3_nt: TGTGCCAGCAGAGCCAGGGGAACCTCCTACGAGCAGTACTTC; cdr3_aa: CASRARGTSYEQYF
j_call: TRBJ2-2; clone_size: -; v_call: TRBV5-6; d_call: TRBD2; cdr3_nt: TGTGCCAGCAGCTTGGGACTAGCGACGAACACCGGGGAGCTGTTTTTT; cdr3_aa: CASSLGLATNTGELFF
j_call: TRBJ2-7; clone_size: -; v_call: TRBV6-5; d_call: -; cdr3_nt: TGTGCCAGCAGTCCAGGGACAACCTACGAGCAGTACTTC; cdr3_aa: CASSPGTTYEQYF
j_call: TRBJ1-3; clone_size: -; v_call: TRBV3-1/TRBV3-2; d_call: -; cdr3_nt: TGTGCCAGCAGCCAAGAAAGAAACACCATATATTTT; cdr3_aa: CASSQERNTIYF
j_call: TRBJ2-5; clone_size: once; v_call: TRBV6-5; d_call: -; cdr3_nt: TGTGCCAGCAGTTACCGCTCCGCTCAAGAGACCCAGTACTTC; cdr3_aa: CASSYRSAQETQYF
j_call: TRBJ1-1; clone_size: -; v_call: TRBV11-2; d_call: -; cdr3_nt: TGTGCCAGCAGCTTAGGACAAAACACTGAAGCTTTCTTT; cdr3_aa: CASSLGQNTEAFF
j_call: TRBJ1-6; clone_size: -; v_call: TRBV19; d_call: -; cdr3_nt: TGTGCCAGTAGTATGTCTAATTCACCCCTCCACTTT; cdr3_aa: CASSMSNSPLHF
j_call: TRBJ2-5; clone_size: -; v_call: TRBV20-1; d_call: -; cdr3_nt: TGCAGTGCTAGTTCCATTACGGGGCACTTC; cdr3_aa: CSASSITGHF
j_call: TRBJ2-6; clone_size: -; v_call: TRBV19; d_call: -; cdr3_nt: TGTGCCAGTAGTGGGGGTGGGCCTGGGGCCAACGTCCTGACTTTC; cdr3_aa: CASSGGGPGANVLTF
j_call: TRBJ2-7; clone_size: once; v_call: TRBV6-2/TRBV6-3; d_call: -; cdr3_nt: TGTGCCAGCAGTTACTCGTCAGGGTGGGAGCAGTACTTC; cdr3_aa: CASSYSSGWEQYF
j_call: TRBJ2-7; clone_size: -; v_call: TRBV12-3/TRBV12-4; d_call: -; cdr3_nt: TGTGCCAGCAGCCGGACTAACTACGAGCAGTACTTC; cdr3_aa: CASSRTNYEQYF
j_call: TRBJ2-1; clone_size: -; v_call: TRBV9; d_call: TRBD2; cdr3_nt: TGTGCCAGCAGCATCTCCGGGACTAGCGCCTACAATGAGCAGTTCTTC; cdr3_aa: CASSISGTSAYNEQFF
j_call: TRBJ2-1; clone_size: few; v_call: TRBV6-5; d_call: TRBD1; cdr3_nt: TGTGCCAGCAGTTGGGACAGGGATAGTAATGAGCAGTTCTTC; cdr3_aa: CASSWDRDSNEQFF
j_call: TRBJ1-1; clone_size: -; v_call: TRBV6-2/TRBV6-3; d_call: -; cdr3_nt: TGTGCCAGCAGTTACGATCCGATAGACATGAACACTGAAGCTTTCTTT; cdr3_aa: CASSYDPIDMNTEAFF
j_call: TRBJ1-4; clone_size: -; v_call: TRBV4-3; d_call: TRBD1; cdr3_nt: TGCGCCAGCAGCCAAGACGAGACAGGGTGGTCAACTAATGAAAAACTGTTTTTT; cdr3_aa: CASSQDETGWSTNEKLFF
j_call: TRBJ2-1; clone_size: -; v_call: TRBV27; d_call: TRBD1; cdr3_nt: TGTGCCAGCAGTTTCGGACAGGGTTACAATGAGCAGTTCTTC; cdr3_aa: CASSFGQGYNEQFF
j_call: TRBJ1-5; clone_size: -; v_call: TRBV30; d_call: -; cdr3_nt: TGTGCCTGGAGTGGTAGGATCAGCAATCAGCCCCAGCATTTT; cdr3_aa: CAWSGRISNQPQHF
j_call: TRBJ1-4; clone_size: -; v_call: TRBV12-1; d_call: -; cdr3_nt: TGTGCCAGCAGCTCTATTTATCTTTGGGAAACTAATGAAAAACTGTTTTTT; cdr3_aa: CASSSIYLWETNEKLFF
j_call: TRBJ2-4; clone_size: -; v_call: TRBV2; d_call: -; cdr3_nt: TGTGCCAGCAGTGGGGGGGAAAACATTCAGTACTTC; cdr3_aa: CASSGGENIQYF
j_call: TRBJ2-5; clone_size: -; v_call: TRBV6-6; d_call: -; cdr3_nt: TGTGCCAGCAGTTACTCGATAGCCCAAGAGACCCAGTACTTC; cdr3_aa: CASSYSIAQETQYF
j_call: TRBJ1-4; clone_size: -; v_call: TRBV12-5; d_call: TRBD1; cdr3_nt: TGTGCTAGTGGTTTGTCTAGGACAGGTCTGGCAACTAATGAAAAACTGTTTTTT; cdr3_aa: CASGLSRTGLATNEKLFF
j_call: TRBJ1-2; clone_size: -; v_call: TRBV4-1; d_call: -; cdr3_nt: TGCGCCAGCAGCCAAGCACCGTCGACAGCCAACTATGGCTACACCTTC; cdr3_aa: CASSQAPSTANYGYTF
j_call: TRBJ2-7; clone_size: -; v_call: TRBV10-2; d_call: -; cdr3_nt: TGCGCCAGCAAGGTGCCGGGGGCAACCTACGAGCAGTACTTC; cdr3_aa: CASKVPGATYEQYF